The 21 T cell receptor beta chains below all came from one sample that was sequenced in a study of blood T cell repertoires in COVID-19. Clones were read by immunoSEQ multiplex PCR, and TCRdb kept only the in-frame ones, dropping some. The data contain 90,000 to 130,000 clones, about 85% of them singletons. Sequencing used peripheral blood. The receptors originated from a woman aged 70-85 years with acute or convalescent COVID-19.

This clone turned up a few times. This chain connects TRBV7-3 to TRBJ1-1; D is uncertain. The CDR3 contains 13 residues. With 0 bases removed from V and 5 bases from J, the gap between germline ends came to 7 bases. Germline V gives CDR1 SGHTA, CDR2 FQGTGA. In nucleotides, the CDR3 is TGTGCCAGCAGCTTAACGGGCATGACTGAAGCTTTCTTT. Its protein product is CASSLTGMTEAFF.

The rearrangement joins TRBV28 to TRBJ1-1, with a tentative D call TRBD1 (5 bases). Trimming cost V 6 bases and J 6 bases, with 26 bases left between them. The germline CDR1 and CDR2 sequences are MDHEN and SYDVKM. The CDR3 covers 17 residues. CDR3 in amino acids: CASRGAEWAPTDSEAFF. The CDR3 DNA reads as TGTGCCAGCAGAGGGGCCGAATGGGCGCCAACCGACTCTGAAGCTTTCTTT.

V gene TRBV3-1 (or the pseudogene TRBV3-2) combines with J gene TRBJ2-5; a weak D match, TRBD1 (6 bases). The CDR3 is made up of 15 amino acids. Germline V gives CDR1 LGHDT, CDR2 YNNKEL (reference sequence). V lost 5 bases, J lost 7 bases, and 20 bases lay in between. CDR3 sequence reads: CASSDASTGTATQYF. The CDR3 coding sequence is TGTGCCAGCAGCGACGCCTCCACAGGGACGGCGACCCAGTACTTC.

V is TRBV7-9 and J is TRBJ1-4; D gene ambiguous. The germline V and J ends were trimmed by 5 bases and 7 bases, with 20 bases remaining between them. This CDR3 is 16 amino acids long. Germline V gives CDR1 SEHNR, CDR2 FQNEAQ (reference sequence). CDR3 sequence (DNA): TGTGCCAGCAGCACTAGACCGTTAAGCGAGTCTGAAAAACTGTTTTTT. This encodes CASSTRPLSESEKLFF.

This chain joins TRBV7-8 and TRBJ1-2; 9 bases align to TRBD1. The V gene end was trimmed by 8 bases and the J gene end by 6 bases; junction bases not matched to a gene: 4. This CDR3 has 12 residues. Germline V gene data show CDR1 as SGHVS and CDR2 as FQNEAQ. For the CDR3, the DNA is TGTGCCAGCGGGGGGGACAGGGATGGCTACACCTTC. It codes for CASGGDRDGYTF.

This sequence joins TRBV6-4 and TRBJ2-7; 7 bases fit TRBD2. In germline, CDR1 is MRHNA, CDR2 SNTAGT. The trim removed 6 bases at V and 3 bases at J, leaving 2 bases unmatched. CDR3 length equals 12 residues. CDR3 residues: CASRGGVYEQYF. The DNA of the CDR3 is TGTGCCAGCAGGGGGGGGGTCTACGAGCAGTACTTC.

This clone was counted between two and nine times. The DNA of the CDR3 is TGTGCCAGCTCACCACGGGGACTGAACGAAGATACGCAGTATTTT. Translated: CASSPRGLNEDTQYF. The rearrangement links TRBV18 to TRBJ2-3, with D possibly matching TRBD2 (6 bases). Trimming cost V 1 base and J 5 bases, with 13 bases left between them. The CDR3 is 15 amino acids. In germline, CDR1 is KGHSH, CDR2 LQKENI.

The CDR3 sequence: CASSSGQGINEQFF. CDR3 coding DNA: TGTGCCAGCAGTTCGGGACAGGGGATCAATGAGCAGTTCTTC. J is TRBJ2-1 and V is TRBV6-2 or TRBV6-3; 10 bases match TRBD1. This CDR3 has 14 residues. The ends lost 4 bases at V and 6 bases at J; junction bases unmatched: 3. CDR1 is MNHEY, CDR2 SVGEGT, per germline.

In this sample, this clone turned up a few times. This rearrangement joins TRBV27 to TRBJ1-5; D gene ambiguous. The CDR3 is 16 residues long. Germline V lookup: CDR1 MNHEY, CDR2 SMNVEV (reference sequence). Deletions cut 6 bases from V and 4 bases from J, with 19 bases between. The chain's CDR3 is CASSPRGRVTNQPQHF. The CDR3 DNA reads as TGTGCCAGCAGCCCCCGGGGTAGGGTGACGAATCAGCCCCAGCATTTT.

The chain employs TRBV10-3 and TRBJ2-1; 7 bases line up with TRBD2. From germline, CDR1 is ENHRY and CDR2 SYGVKD. V was clipped by 8 bases and J by 7 bases; unmatched bases: 14. The length of the CDR3 is 15 residues. DNA for the CDR3: TGTGCCATCTCCAGCGGTCCGCGGGAGCAGAATGAGCAGTTCTTC. Protein: CAISSGPREQNEQFF.

The chain links TRBV4-1 to TRBJ2-1; 11 bases line up with TRBD2. Germline V gives CDR1 MGHRA, CDR2 YSYEKL. The CDR3 contains 16 residues. V lost 0 bases to trimming and J lost 4 bases; unmatched junction nucleotides: 2. CDR3 protein: CASSQETSGDYNEQFF. The DNA for the CDR3 is TGCGCCAGCAGCCAAGAGACTAGCGGGGATTACAATGAGCAGTTCTTC.

The chain employs TRBV19 and TRBJ1-5, with D uncertain. This CDR3 has 15 residues. CDR1 is LNHDA, CDR2 SQIVND, per germline (reference sequence). Deletions cut 4 bases from V and 3 bases from J, with 13 bases between. CDR3 region: CASSTLTANNQPQHF. The CDR3 coding sequence is TGTGCCAGTAGTACCCTGACTGCGAACAATCAGCCCCAGCATTTT.

The chain joins TRBV12-3 or TRBV12-4 to TRBJ2-1, with D perhaps TRBD2 (5 bases). The V end lost 3 bases, the J end lost 4 bases, and 7 bases lay between the germline ends. The CDR3 covers 13 residues. The chain's CDR3 is CASSFGGYNEQFF. The CDR3 DNA follows: TGTGCCAGCAGTTTTGGCGGGTACAATGAGCAGTTCTTC.

This chain connects TRBV10-2 to TRBJ1-5; 11 positions match TRBD1. Trimming at V came to 8 bases and at J to 1 base, leaving 7 bases not matched to a gene. The CDR3 has 16 residues. Germline CDR1 and CDR2: WSHSY and SAAADI. The CDR3, as DNA: TGCGCCAGCTCAAGGGGGACAGGGGGAAGCAATCAGCCCCAGCATTTT. Amino acids: CASSRGTGGSNQPQHF.

This chain connects TRBV28 to TRBJ1-6; D is unresolved. CDR3 length: 16 amino acids. V lost 1 base and J lost 4, with 11 bases in between. Germline V CDR1 and CDR2: MDHEN, SYDVKM. DNA for the CDR3: TGTGCCAGCAGTTTATACAACAGCCTTTATAATTCACCCCTCCACTTT. It yields the protein CASSLYNSLYNSPLHF.

This chain connects TRBV28 to TRBJ2-5; TRBD2 agrees at 13 bases. The ends lost 10 bases at V and 5 bases at J; junction bases unmatched: 7. Germline-derived CDR1 and CDR2 are MDHEN and SYDVKM. This CDR3 is built from 14 residues. The DNA for the CDR3 is TGTGCCACAACTAGCGGGAGGGCCTTGGAGACCCAGTACTTC. It specifies CATTSGRALETQYF.

This clone appeared once. The chain uses TRBV3-1 (or the pseudogene TRBV3-2) and TRBJ1-5, with 9 positions matching TRBD1. Germline loops: CDR1 LGHDT, CDR2 YNNKEL (reference sequence). V lost 4 bases and J lost 6; bases outside the gene matches: 7. CDR3 length: 15 amino acids. The CDR3 is CASSPSRDRVQPQHF. CDR3 DNA sequence: TGTGCCAGCAGCCCGTCCCGGGACAGGGTTCAGCCCCAGCATTTT.

This chain joins TRBV18 and TRBJ2-2, with TRBD2 as a possible D gene (6 bases). The germline gives CDR1 KGHSH, CDR2 LQKENI. Between the trimmed V and J ends, which lost 4 bases and 0 bases, there was a span of 9 bases. The CDR3 covers 15 residues. The CDR3 sequence: CASSLGTANTGELFF. CDR3 in DNA: TGTGCCAGCTCACTAGGGACTGCGAACACCGGGGAGCTGTTTTTT. The variable domain in full, completed from reference TRBV18 and TRBJ2-2, reads NAGVMQNPRHLVRRRGQEARLRCSPMKGHSHVYWYRQLPEEGLKFMVYLQKENIIDESGMPKERFSAEFPKEGPSILRIQQVVRGDSAAYFCASSLGTANTGELFFGEGSRLTVL.

V usage is TRBV3-1 (or the pseudogene TRBV3-2) and J usage is TRBJ1-6; D not resolved. CDR1 is LGHDT and CDR2 is YNNKEL in the germline V gene (reference sequence). There are 13 residues in the CDR3. V lost 1 base and J 8 bases, leaving 6 bases between the germline ends. Here the CDR3 DNA reads TGTGCCAGCAGCCAAGCACGAGATTCACCCCTCCACTTT. Its translation: CASSQARDSPLHF.

V and J are TRBV4-1 and TRBJ2-2, with 11 positions matching TRBD2. The V and J ends lost 0 bases and 7 bases, in that order; junction bases with no gene match: 7. Germline loops: CDR1 MGHRA, CDR2 YSYEKL. This CDR3 region has 17 residues. CDR3 DNA sequence: TGCGCCAGCAGCCAAGAGGGAGGGCTAGCGGGAGGCGGGGAGCTGTTTTTT. Translated: CASSQEGGLAGGGELFF.

This chain links TRBV6-2 or TRBV6-3 with TRBJ1-1; 8 bases are a match to TRBD1. The CDR3 runs 16 residues. CDR1 is MNHEY, CDR2 SVGEGT, per germline. The ends lost 2 bases at V and 1 base at J; junction bases unmatched: 6. This chain's CDR3 is CASSYRPDRGNTEAFF. CDR3 bases: TGTGCCAGCAGTTACCGACCAGACAGGGGGAACACTGAAGCTTTCTTT.